These 12 T cell receptor beta chains were sequenced from one sample in a study of lung T cells in sarcoidosis with Löfgren's syndrome. TCRdb re-called the reads with MiXCR, one entry per CDR3 protein. In the table there are some 65,000 distinct CDR3 sequences, roughly 20% of which are singletons. Sequenced sample: CD4+ T cells from PBMCs. Receptors were obtained from a human donor with sarcoidosis (Löfgren's syndrome or another form), or a control subject (not recorded which).

The count of this clonotype is one. V is TRBV6-2 or TRBV6-3 and J is TRBJ1-6; unclear D gene. The V gene's germline CDR1 is MNHEY and CDR2 SVGEGT. The CDR3 has 14 residues. V shed 6 bases and J shed 8 bases, with 14 bases lying between them. Here the CDR3 reads CASSAGPYDSPLHF. In DNA form, the CDR3 reads TGTGCCAGCAGCGCCGGGCCGTATGATTCACCCCTCCACTTT.

This clonotype was picked up many times. This sequence joins TRBV20-1 and TRBJ1-6, with D uncertain. V shed 2 bases and J shed 8 bases, with 16 bases lying between them. From germline, CDR1 is DFQATT and CDR2 SNEGSKA (reference sequence). This CDR3 comprises 15 residues. The CDR3 spells CSARPRTNWDSPLHF. In nucleotides, the CDR3 is TGCAGTGCTAGACCCCGGACTAATTGGGATTCACCCCTCCACTTT.

The gene calls are TRBV5-1 and TRBJ2-3; possibly TRBD2 for D (6 bases). Per the germline V gene, CDR1 is SGHRS and CDR2 is YFSETQ. Trimming pared 0 bases from V and 4 bases from J, leaving 6 bases between. The CDR3 is 13 amino acids. The DNA for the CDR3 is TGCGCCAGCAGCTTGGTAGCGGCAGATACGCAGTATTTT. Translating it yields CASSLVAADTQYF.

A remark on this clonotype: A much larger clone sits a single nucleotide away, making a read error possible. This chain joins TRBV2 and TRBJ1-4; weak D call: TRBD1 (6 bases). Looked up from germline, CDR1 is SNHLY and CDR2 is FYNNEI. This CDR3 has 12 amino acids. DNA of the CDR3: TGTGCCACCCAGGGGCCTAATGAAAGACTGTTTTTT. It specifies CATQGPNERLFF.

This clonotype is categorized as medium-sized. V is TRBV6-1 and J is TRBJ2-7; 10 bases agree with TRBD1. Germline trimming cut 6 bases from V and 2 bases from J; bases unmatched to any gene: 1. Germline lookup yields CDR1 MNHNS and CDR2 SASEGT. The CDR3 loop spans 13 amino acids. CDR3 region: CASRGQGPYEQYF. CDR3 bases: TGTGCCAGCAGGGGACAGGGGCCCTACGAGCAGTACTTC.

This clonotype has a count of ten or more. This chain connects TRBV7-2 to TRBJ2-1; D call uncertain. The CDR3 consists of 13 residues. The germline V gene encodes CDR1 SGHTA and CDR2 FQGNSA. V was cut by 2 bases and J by 7 bases, with 9 bases left in between. The CDR3 sequence is CASSLWRENEQFF. Written as DNA, the CDR3 is TGTGCCAGCAGCTTATGGCGTGAAAATGAGCAGTTCTTC.

This clonotype has ten or more counts. The J gene is TRBJ2-7, the V gene TRBV4-2, with D possibly matching TRBD2 (5 bases). CDR1 LGHNA and CDR2 YNFKEQ come from the germline V gene. The CDR3 runs 13 residues. V shed 0 bases and J shed 5 bases, with 8 bases lying between them. CDR3 protein: CASSQEEGHEQYV. The CDR3 DNA reads as TGTGCCAGCAGCCAAGAAGAGGGTCACGAGCAGTACGTC.

As regards this clonotype: Mismatch with germline at one junction end may stem from a read error. CDR3 DNA: TGTGCCAGCAGTGAAACAGGGACAGGAAGCACCATATATTTT. Protein product: CASSETGTGSTIYF. The V gene is TRBV2, the J gene TRBJ1-3; 8 nucleotides agree with TRBD1. The CDR3 has 14 residues. Germline V gene data show CDR1 as SNHLY and CDR2 as FYNNEI.

The chain uses TRBV5-4 and TRBJ1-3, with 7 bases matching TRBD1. The CDR3 has 15 amino acids. Germline V gene data show CDR1 as SGHNT and CDR2 as YYREEE (reference sequence). V was clipped by 0 bases and J by 3 bases; unmatched bases: 3. In DNA form, the CDR3 reads TGTGCCAGCAGCTTGGGCCAGGGGGATGGAAACACCATATATTTT. Protein product: CASSLGQGDGNTIYF. The complete variable domain, with remaining parts taken from reference TRBV5-4 and TRBJ1-3, reads ETGVTQSPTHLIKTRGQQVTLRCSSQSGHNTVSWYQQALGQGPQFIFQYYREEENGRGNFPPRFSGLQFPNYSSELNVNALELDDSALYLCASSLGQGDGNTIYFGEGSWLTVV.

Turning to this clonotype: A junction boundary mismatches the germline segment, possibly from a read error. The chain combines TRBV7-3 with TRBJ2-7; D not resolved. This CDR3 contains 14 residues. Germline V gene lookup returns CDR1 SGHTA and CDR2 FQGTGA. CDR3 bases: TGTGCCAGCAGCTTAAATTCCGGACCAGCCGAGCAGTGCTTC. This sequence encodes CASSLNSGPAEQCF.

The gene calls are TRBV24-1 and TRBJ1-5; a possible D gene is TRBD1 (6 bases). V was shortened by 5 bases and J by 4 bases, with 11 bases between the two germline ends. The germline CDR1 and CDR2 sequences are KGHDR and SFDVKD. This CDR3 is 14 amino acids long. The CDR3 nucleotides are TGTGCCACCAGTGCCGCCACAGGGAATCAGCCCCAGCATTTT. As protein: CATSAATGNQPQHF.

This clonotype was detected ten times or more. J is TRBJ2-3 and V is TRBV7-2, with 10 bases that match TRBD2. The germline V gene encodes CDR1 SGHTA and CDR2 FQGNSA. This CDR3 region has 20 residues. V shed 6 bases, J shed 2 bases, and the junction held 20 bases outside the gene matches. CDR3 protein: CASRKNVVAGGLHNTDTQYF. The CDR3 DNA follows: TGTGCCAGCAGAAAAAACGTAGTAGCGGGAGGCCTCCACAACACAGATACGCAGTATTTT.